The 27 T cell receptor beta chains below all came from one sample that was sequenced in a study of T cell repertoires in cytomegalovirus infection. One entry per CDR3 protein, called by TCRdb with MiXCR from the reads. The data contain 90,000 to 120,000 distinct CDR3 sequences, roughly 39% of them singletons. These receptors' targets are unknown. The specimen comprised CD8+ T cells from cultured PBMCs, sampled from culture after CMV antigen stimulation. The source is a human donor in good health (CMV status not recorded). Some clones in this sample may be carry-over from other donors' samples.

CDR3 nucleotide sequence: TGTGCCAGCAGCTTAGCGCTATCGGAGGGGCTGAACACTGAAGCTTTCTTT. This translates into CASSLALSEGLNTEAFF. This sequence joins TRBV7-9 and TRBJ1-1; TRBD1 is a possible D gene (5 bases). The CDR3 has 17 residues. The germline V and J ends were trimmed by 0 bases and 0 bases, with 14 bases remaining between them. Germline assignment: CDR1 SEHNR and CDR2 FQNEAQ (reference sequence).

This sequence joins TRBV6-2 or TRBV6-3 and TRBJ1-1; 8 bases are shared with TRBD1. The CDR3 has 12 residues. J lost 7 bases, V lost 7 bases, and 5 bases had no gene match. Germline-derived CDR1 and CDR2 are MNHEY and SVGEGT. This chain's CDR3 is CASTQGAFEAFF. The CDR3 nucleotides are TGTGCCAGCACCCAGGGGGCCTTTGAAGCTTTCTTT.

This clonotype was picked up many times. The chain uses TRBV7-6 and TRBJ2-7; possible D gene TRBD1, 6 bases. The CDR3 is made up of 13 amino acids. Germline CDR1 reads SGHVS; CDR2 reads FNYEAQ. Trimming took off 5 bases at V and 0 bases at J, with 8 bases between the two ends. CDR3 sequence (DNA): TGTGCCAGCAGCCAGGGGCACTCCTACGAGCAGTACTTC. Protein sequence: CASSQGHSYEQYF.

The CDR3 is CASSELASFTYEQYF. Written as DNA, the CDR3 is TGTGCCAGCAGTGAACTGGCCAGCTTTACCTACGAGCAGTACTTC. V is TRBV2 and J is TRBJ2-7; no firm D call. This CDR3 comprises 15 residues. CDR1 and CDR2 (germline): SNHLY, FYNNEI. V lost 2 bases and J lost 2, with 13 bases in between.

The rearrangement joins TRBV28 to TRBJ1-5; D is undetermined. CDR3 length: 14 amino acids. The V gene's germline CDR1 is MDHEN and CDR2 SYDVKM. Deletions cut 8 bases from V and 3 bases from J, with 14 bases between. CDR3 amino acids: CASGSRADNQPQHF. The CDR3, as DNA: TGTGCCAGCGGTTCGCGGGCAGACAATCAGCCCCAGCATTTT.

The chain couples TRBV5-6 to TRBJ1-1, with D tentatively TRBD1 (5 bases). V was pared by 3 bases and J by 0 bases, with 12 bases between. Germline CDR1 and CDR2: SGHDT and YYEEEE. The CDR3 has 15 residues. The CDR3 sequence is CASSSQTVMNTEAFF. Here the CDR3 DNA reads TGTGCCAGCAGCTCCCAGACAGTTATGAACACTGAAGCTTTCTTT.

This clonotype was seen repeatedly, ten times or more. The chain combines TRBV19 with TRBJ1-5; D is unresolved. CDR3 length: 16 amino acids. Germline V CDR1 and CDR2: LNHDA, SQIVND (reference sequence). V lost 2 bases, J lost 7 bases, and 18 bases lay in between. DNA for the CDR3: TGTGCCAGTAGTATATCAGCGGGTAGGCTGGAACAGCCCCAGCATTTT. Translated, it gives CASSISAGRLEQPQHF.

This chain joins TRBV6-5 and TRBJ1-1; D is uncertain. CDR3 size: 12 residues. CDR1 MNHEY and CDR2 SVGAGI come from the germline V gene. The V and J ends lost 7 bases and 3 bases respectively, with 9 bases between them. The CDR3 DNA reads TGTGCCAGCACGAACTGGCACACTGAAGCTTTCTTT. This encodes CASTNWHTEAFF.

CDR3 coding DNA: TGTGCCAGCAGACAGGGGACTATGAACACTGAAGCTTTCTTT. It is translated as CASRQGTMNTEAFF. The V and J genes are TRBV11-1 and TRBJ1-1; TRBD1 matches at 7 bases. V shed 6 bases and J 0 bases; nucleotides not matched to a gene: 4. Germline values: CDR1 SGHAT, CDR2 FQDESV (reference sequence). The CDR3 runs 14 residues.

This clonotype occurred many times. The genes are TRBV7-8 and TRBJ2-7; D may correspond to TRBD1 or TRBD2 (6 bases each). This CDR3 has 14 residues. Germline V gene sequence: CDR1 SGHVS, CDR2 FQNEAQ. V was pared by 5 bases and J by 1 base, with 12 bases between. Written as DNA, the CDR3 is TGTGCCAGCAGCCCCCGGGGGCCTTCCTACGAGCAGTACTTC. Translation: CASSPRGPSYEQYF. Full variable domain (remainder filled in from reference TRBV7-8 and TRBJ2-7): GAGVSQSPRYKVAKRGQDVALRCDPISGHVSLFWYQQALGQGPEFLTYFQNEAQLDKSGLPSDRFFAERPEGSVSTLKIQRTQQEDSAVYLCASSPRGPSYEQYFGPGTRLTVT.

The DNA of the CDR3 is TGTGCCAGCAGCTTGCACTTACAGGGGTTTAACGGGGAGCTGTTTTTT. Translation: CASSLHLQGFNGELFF. The gene calls are TRBV5-6 and TRBJ2-2, with TRBD1 identical over 7 bases. The length of the CDR3 is 16 residues. The V and J ends lost 1 base and 7 bases, in that order; junction bases with no gene match: 10. The germline gives CDR1 SGHDT, CDR2 YYEEEE.

In its sample, this clonotype was seen many times. V gene TRBV7-9 combines with J gene TRBJ2-5; D not certain. Trimming removed 0 bases at V and 5 bases at J, with 16 bases between. This CDR3 has 16 amino acids. Germline assignment: CDR1 SEHNR and CDR2 FQNEAQ (reference sequence). CDR3 DNA sequence: TGTGCCAGCAGCTTAGCGAGTAGCAGCACAAGGGAGACCCAGTACTTC. Its translation: CASSLASSSTRETQYF.

The chain employs TRBV28 and TRBJ1-6; weak D call: TRBD1 (5 bases). Trimming removed 6 bases at V and 10 bases at J, with 10 bases between. CDR1 and CDR2 from the germline V gene are MDHEN and SYDVKM. The CDR3 runs to 12 residues. CDR3 in DNA: TGTGCCAGCAGGGTAGACAGCTCACCCCTCCACTTT. Protein sequence: CASRVDSSPLHF.

The J gene is TRBJ1-1, the V gene TRBV6-6, with 9 bases fitting TRBD1. The germline gives CDR1 MNHNY, CDR2 SVGAGI (reference sequence). The CDR3 is made up of 17 amino acids. Germline trimming cut 6 bases from V and 3 bases from J; bases unmatched to any gene: 14. CDR3 coding DNA: TGTGCCAGCAGCCCCATATCCTCCGGGACAGGGTACACTGAAGCTTTCTTT. Protein sequence: CASSPISSGTGYTEAFF.

V gene TRBV6-6 combines with J gene TRBJ1-6; 7 bases match TRBD1. The CDR3 loop spans 15 amino acids. Trimming at V came to 2 bases and at J to 7 bases, leaving 5 bases not matched to a gene. Germline V CDR1 and CDR2: MNHNY, SVGAGI (reference sequence). CDR3 region: CASSYDGTVNSPLHF. The CDR3 DNA sequence: TGTGCCAGCAGTTACGACGGGACAGTCAATTCACCCCTCCACTTT.

This sequence joins TRBV28 and TRBJ1-2, with 7 bases aligning to TRBD1. The CDR3 is 13 residues long. CDR1 is MDHEN and CDR2 is SYDVKM in the germline V gene. Trimming at V came to 6 bases and at J to 4 bases, leaving 5 bases not matched to a gene. The CDR3 region is CASSLQGFYGYTF. DNA of the CDR3: TGTGCCAGCAGCCTACAGGGGTTCTATGGCTACACCTTC.

V is TRBV9 and J is TRBJ2-1, with 10 nucleotides matching TRBD2. Germline trimming cut 5 bases from V and 0 bases from J; bases unmatched to any gene: 8. This CDR3 is 17 amino acids long. Germline V gives CDR1 SGDLS, CDR2 YYNGEE. DNA of the CDR3: TGTGCCAGCAGATCTGATAGCGGGGGGAGCTCCTACAATGAGCAGTTCTTC. Its protein is CASRSDSGGSSYNEQFF.

This clonotype was seen at least ten times. The rearrangement uses TRBV7-6 and TRBJ2-3, with no clear D. Trimming removed 1 base from V and 2 bases from J, with 7 bases in between. This CDR3 has 14 amino acids. Germline CDR1 reads SGHVS; CDR2 reads FNYEAQ. The CDR3 sequence is CASSLGPTTDTQYF. The CDR3 bases are TGTGCCAGCAGCTTAGGTCCCACCACAGATACGCAGTATTTT.

To note about this clonotype: One end of the junction fails to match germline, which may point to a read error. The V and J genes are TRBV4-1 and TRBJ2-3; no clear D. Germline CDR1 and CDR2: MGHRA and YSYEKL. CDR3 size: 13 residues. DNA of the CDR3: TGCGCCTGCAGCCAAGATCTTAGCCCCACGCAGTATTTT. It encodes CACSQDLSPTQYF.

The chain employs TRBV12-3 or TRBV12-4 and TRBJ2-7; perhaps D is TRBD1 or TRBD2 (5 bases each). The CDR3 has 11 amino acids. Trimming pared 6 bases from V and 10 bases from J, leaving 13 bases between. The CDR3 is CASSHGDLQYF. The CDR3, as DNA: TGTGCCAGCAGCCACGGGGACCTCCAGTACTTC.

This rearrangement joins TRBV2 to TRBJ2-1; D possibly matches TRBD1 or TRBD2 (7 bases each). V was trimmed by 10 bases and J by 7 bases, leaving 11 bases between them. CDR1 and CDR2 from the germline V gene are SNHLY and FYNNEI. The CDR3 totals 11 residues. This chain's CDR3 is CATQGGNEQFF. The CDR3 DNA follows: TGTGCCACTCAGGGGGGGAATGAGCAGTTCTTC.

The chain carries TRBV7-8 and TRBJ2-2; D possibly corresponds to TRBD2 (5 bases). The length of the CDR3 is 13 residues. With 4 bases removed from V and 5 bases from J, the gap between germline ends came to 8 bases. Germline V CDR1 and CDR2: SGHVS, FQNEAQ. The CDR3 reads CASSSGTTGELFF. DNA of the CDR3: TGTGCCAGCAGCTCGGGAACAACCGGGGAGCTGTTTTTT. Full variable domain (rest looked up from reference TRBV7-8 and TRBJ2-2): GAGVSQSPRYKVAKRGQDVALRCDPISGHVSLFWYQQALGQGPEFLTYFQNEAQLDKSGLPSDRFFAERPEGSVSTLKIQRTQQEDSAVYLCASSSGTTGELFFGEGSRLTVL.

This clonotype was recorded once. The rearrangement uses TRBV2 and TRBJ2-5; D is ambiguous. The CDR3 loop spans 12 amino acids. Per the germline V gene, CDR1 is SNHLY and CDR2 is FYNNEI. Trimming removed 6 bases at V and 5 bases at J, with 10 bases between. The CDR3 coding sequence is TGTGCCAGCAGGGACCCGGGTGAGACCCAGTACTTC. The encoded protein is CASRDPGETQYF.

The CDR3 sequence is CASGTVPYEQYF. CDR3 DNA sequence: TGTGCCAGCGGAACAGTACCCTACGAGCAGTACTTC. The gene calls are TRBV12-3 or TRBV12-4 and TRBJ2-7; D not resolved. The CDR3 runs 12 residues. V dropped 8 bases and J dropped 2 bases, with 10 bases sitting between them.

This clonotype appeared a few times. The chain recombines TRBV7-9 with TRBJ2-1; D may be TRBD2 (5 bases). Trimming stripped 1 base from V and 5 bases from J, with 12 bases between. In germline, CDR1 is SEHNR, CDR2 FQNEAQ (reference sequence). The CDR3 runs to 15 residues. The CDR3 spells CASSLVPLLDNEQFF. The CDR3 DNA follows: TGTGCCAGCAGCTTAGTCCCCCTACTAGACAATGAGCAGTTCTTC. Full variable domain (missing parts from reference TRBV7-9 and TRBJ2-1): DTGVSQNPRHKITKRGQNVTFRCDPISEHNRLYWYRQTLGQGPEFLTYFQNEAQLEKSRLLSDRFSAERPKGSFSTLEIQRTEQGDSAMYLCASSLVPLLDNEQFFGPGTRLTVL.

The genes are TRBV6-1 and TRBJ1-4; D is unresolved. CDR3 length: 14 residues. CDR1 is MNHNS, CDR2 SASEGT, per germline. V lost 2 bases and J lost 4, with 8 bases in between. CDR3 coding DNA: TGTGCCAGCAGTGAATTGGGATATAATGAAAAACTGTTTTTT. Translation: CASSELGYNEKLFF.

CDR3: CASSYSEGKSYNEQFF. As DNA, the CDR3 is TGTGCCAGCAGTTACTCGGAAGGGAAGTCCTACAATGAGCAGTTCTTC. The J gene is TRBJ2-1, the V gene TRBV6-6; no definite D call. V was pared by 0 bases and J by 1 base, with 10 bases between. CDR3 size: 16 residues. Germline CDR1 MNHNY, CDR2 SVGAGI (reference sequence).